This T cell receptor (beta chain) was found in a study of blood T cells in healthy people across ages. Study background: For every two T cells, template switching captured about one barcoded beta molecule.

It was with a sample-barcoded 5' primer and a J-beta primer mix that a second PCR of about 6 to 12 cycles was run. Each single sample gave us at least 3 million CDR3-containing paired-end reads. MiXCR, applied by TCRdb to the 5' RACE reads, yields one record per CDR3 protein. The data show 1.8 million or so distinct CDR3 sequences, around 42% seen once. Overall study findings and caveats: In the absence of known donor CMV status, changes in expanded clonotypes were possibly confounded. Estimated diversity across one million T cells was deemed an underestimate.

This clonotype showed up just once. Its antigen is as yet unknown. J gave up 7 bases and V 8 bases, and 9 bases lay outside the gene matches. Looked up from germline, CDR1 is SEHNR and CDR2 is FQNEAQ (reference sequence). There are 13 residues in the CDR3. J is TRBJ1-2 and V is TRBV7-9; the match to TRBD1 covers 8 bases. This receptor was obtained from a human donor in good health. The sequencing input was blood. The DNA for the CDR3 is TGTGCCAGCCACGAAGCAGGGGGCGGTGGCTACACCTTC. Its protein is CASHEAGGGGYTF.